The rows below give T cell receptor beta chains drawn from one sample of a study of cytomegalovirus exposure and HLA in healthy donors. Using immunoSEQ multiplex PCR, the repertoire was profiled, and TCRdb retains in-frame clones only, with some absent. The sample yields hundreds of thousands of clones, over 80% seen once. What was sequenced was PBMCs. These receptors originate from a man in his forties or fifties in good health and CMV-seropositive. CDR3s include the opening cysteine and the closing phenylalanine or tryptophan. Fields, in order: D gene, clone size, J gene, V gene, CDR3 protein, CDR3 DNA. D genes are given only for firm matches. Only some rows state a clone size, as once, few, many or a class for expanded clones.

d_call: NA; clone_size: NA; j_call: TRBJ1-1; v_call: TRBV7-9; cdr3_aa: CASSFGGLGAFF; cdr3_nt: TGTGCCAGCAGCTTTGGAGGTCTGGGAGCTTTCTTT
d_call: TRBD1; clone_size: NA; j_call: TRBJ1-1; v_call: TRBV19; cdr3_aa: CASTHRGFSTEAFF; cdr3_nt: TGTGCCAGTACCCACAGGGGGTTCAGCACTGAAGCTTTCTTT
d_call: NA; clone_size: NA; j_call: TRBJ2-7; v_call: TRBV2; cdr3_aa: CASRAWTAEQYF; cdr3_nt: TGTGCCAGCAGAGCTTGGACTGCCGAGCAGTACTTC
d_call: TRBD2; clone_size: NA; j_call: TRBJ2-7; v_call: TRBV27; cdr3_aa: CASGTSGSGWYEQYF; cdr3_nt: TGTGCCAGTGGGACTAGCGGTAGTGGTTGGTACGAGCAGTACTTC
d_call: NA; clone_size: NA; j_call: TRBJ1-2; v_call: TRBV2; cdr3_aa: CASTQTDYGYTF; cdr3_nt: TGTGCCAGCACCCAGACAGACTATGGCTACACCTTC
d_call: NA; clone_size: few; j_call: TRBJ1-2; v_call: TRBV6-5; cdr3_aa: CASSRGGEGYTF; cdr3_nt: TGTGCCAGCAGTCGGGGGGGGGAAGGCTACACCTTC
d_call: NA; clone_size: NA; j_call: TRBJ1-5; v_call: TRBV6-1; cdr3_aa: CASRSGYSNQPQHF; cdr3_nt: TGTGCCAGCAGATCGGGATATAGCAATCAGCCCCAGCATTTT
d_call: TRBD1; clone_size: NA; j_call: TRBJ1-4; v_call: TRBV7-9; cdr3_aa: CASRSQGAGEKLFF; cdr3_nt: TGTGCCAGCAGGTCCCAGGGGGCTGGTGAAAAACTGTTTTTT
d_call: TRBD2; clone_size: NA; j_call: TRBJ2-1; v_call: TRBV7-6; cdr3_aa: CASSLGGRGTPLSNEQFF; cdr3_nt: TGTGCCAGCAGCTTAGGCGGGAGGGGGACCCCACTCTCCAATGAGCAGTTCTTC
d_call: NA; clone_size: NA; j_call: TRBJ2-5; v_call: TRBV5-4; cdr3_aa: CASSRSGEREETQYF; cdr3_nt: TGTGCCAGCAGCCGCTCGGGGGAGCGGGAAGAGACCCAGTACTTC
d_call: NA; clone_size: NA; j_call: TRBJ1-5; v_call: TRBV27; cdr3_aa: CASSSPAGSNQPQHF; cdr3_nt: TGTGCCAGCAGTTCCCCCGCCGGTAGCAATCAGCCCCAGCATTTT
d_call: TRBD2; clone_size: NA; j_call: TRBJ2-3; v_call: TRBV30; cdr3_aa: CAWSVTSGSADTQYF; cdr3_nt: TGTGCCTGGAGTGTGACTAGCGGGAGCGCAGATACGCAGTATTTT
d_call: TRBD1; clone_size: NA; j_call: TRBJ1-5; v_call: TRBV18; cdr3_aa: CASSPSRGQAVNQPQHF; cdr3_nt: TGTGCCAGCTCACCTTCCAGGGGGCAGGCGGTCAATCAGCCCCAGCATTTT
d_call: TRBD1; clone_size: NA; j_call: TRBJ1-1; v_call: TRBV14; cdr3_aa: CASSQDQQGVTEAFF; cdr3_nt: TGTGCCAGCAGCCAAGATCAACAGGGGGTGACTGAAGCTTTCTTT
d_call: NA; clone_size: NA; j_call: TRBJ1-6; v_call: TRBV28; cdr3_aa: CASSTGNSPLHF; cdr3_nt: TGTGCCAGCAGCACGGGGAATTCACCCCTCCACTTT
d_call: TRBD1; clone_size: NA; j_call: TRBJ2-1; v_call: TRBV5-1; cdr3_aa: CASSWTGPYNEQFF; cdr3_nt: TGCGCCAGCAGCTGGACAGGGCCCTACAATGAGCAGTTCTTC
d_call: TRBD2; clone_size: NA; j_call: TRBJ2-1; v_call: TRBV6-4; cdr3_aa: CASRVTSGSSYEQFF; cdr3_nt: TGTGCCAGCAGAGTCACTAGCGGGAGTTCATATGAGCAGTTCTTC
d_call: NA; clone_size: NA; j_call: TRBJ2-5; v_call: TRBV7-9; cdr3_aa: CSSSLNLRVQETQYF; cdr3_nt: TGTTCCAGCAGTTTAAATCTCAGGGTCCAAGAGACCCAGTACTTC
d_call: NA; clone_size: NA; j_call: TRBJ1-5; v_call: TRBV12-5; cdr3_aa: CASGWGGDINQPQHF; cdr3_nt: TGTGCTAGTGGTTGGGGGGGGGACATCAATCAGCCCCAGCATTTT
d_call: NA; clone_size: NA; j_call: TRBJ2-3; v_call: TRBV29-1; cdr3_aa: CSVRTHTDTQYF; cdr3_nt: TGCAGCGTTAGGACTCATACAGATACGCAGTATTTT
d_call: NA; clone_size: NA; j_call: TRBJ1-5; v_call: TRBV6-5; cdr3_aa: CASSYSPQVQPQHF; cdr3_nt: TGTGCCAGCAGTTACTCCCCACAGGTTCAGCCCCAGCATTTT
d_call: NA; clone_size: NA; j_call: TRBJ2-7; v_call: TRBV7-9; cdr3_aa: CASSLVPQATYEQYF; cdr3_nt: TGTGCCAGCAGCTTAGTACCCCAAGCCACCTACGAGCAGTACTTC
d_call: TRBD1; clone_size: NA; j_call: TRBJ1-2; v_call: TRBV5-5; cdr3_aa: CASSVDRGQFSTF; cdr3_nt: TGTGCCAGCAGCGTGGACAGGGGGCAATTTTCCACCTTC
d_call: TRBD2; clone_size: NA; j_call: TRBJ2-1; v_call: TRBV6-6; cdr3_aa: CASSPGTSGPNEQFF; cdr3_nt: TGTGCCAGCAGTCCCGGGACTAGCGGACCCAATGAGCAGTTCTTC
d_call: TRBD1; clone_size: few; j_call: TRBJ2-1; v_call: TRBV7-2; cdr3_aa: CASSTHRGYNEQFF; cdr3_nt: TGTGCCAGCAGCACGCACAGGGGGTACAATGAGCAGTTCTTC
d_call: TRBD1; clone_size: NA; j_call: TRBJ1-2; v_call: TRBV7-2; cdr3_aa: CASSLALGQGPNYGYTF; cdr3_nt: TGTGCCAGCAGCTTAGCGCTAGGACAGGGCCCTAACTATGGCTACACCTTC
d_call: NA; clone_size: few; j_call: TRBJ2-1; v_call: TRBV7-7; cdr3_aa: CASSLALGAEQFF; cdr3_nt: TGTGCCAGCAGCTTAGCGCTGGGCGCCGAGCAGTTCTTC
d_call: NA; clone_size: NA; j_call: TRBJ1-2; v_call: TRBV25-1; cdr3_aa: CASSELDSHYGYTF; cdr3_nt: TGTGCCAGCAGTGAATTGGACAGCCATTATGGCTACACCTTC
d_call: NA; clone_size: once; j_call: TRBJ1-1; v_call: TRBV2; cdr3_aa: CASSDGGSNTEAFF; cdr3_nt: TGTGCCAGCAGTGATGGGGGGTCGAACACTGAAGCTTTCTTT
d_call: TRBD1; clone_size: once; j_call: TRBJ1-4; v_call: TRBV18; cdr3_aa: CASSPLGQGNEKLFF; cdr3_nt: TGTGCCAGCTCACCTCTCGGACAGGGTAATGAAAAACTGTTTTTT
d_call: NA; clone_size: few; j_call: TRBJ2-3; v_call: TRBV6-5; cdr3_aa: CATSSGLPGADTQYF; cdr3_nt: TGTGCCACCTCTTCCGGACTACCTGGAGCAGATACGCAGTATTTT
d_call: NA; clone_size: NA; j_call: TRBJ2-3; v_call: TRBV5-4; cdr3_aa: CASSFLTRASTDTQYF; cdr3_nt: TGTGCCAGCAGCTTCCTTACTAGGGCTAGCACAGATACGCAGTATTTT
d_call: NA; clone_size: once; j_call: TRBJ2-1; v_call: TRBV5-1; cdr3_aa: CASSLGSSSYNEQFF; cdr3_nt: TGCGCCAGCAGCTTGGGAAGTAGCTCCTACAATGAGCAGTTCTTC
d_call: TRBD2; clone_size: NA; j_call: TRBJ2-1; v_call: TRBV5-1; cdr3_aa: CASSLLGTSGAYNEQFF; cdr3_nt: TGCGCCAGCAGCTTGCTTGGGACTAGCGGGGCCTACAATGAGCAGTTCTTC
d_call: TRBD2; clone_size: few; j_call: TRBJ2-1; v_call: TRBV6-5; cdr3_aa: CASSYSGKNNEQFF; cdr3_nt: TGTGCCAGCAGTTACAGCGGGAAAAACAATGAGCAGTTCTTC
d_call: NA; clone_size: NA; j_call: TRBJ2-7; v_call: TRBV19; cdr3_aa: CASTRGPSGGYEQYF; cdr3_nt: TGTGCCAGTACCCGAGGACCCTCCGGGGGCTACGAGCAGTACTTC
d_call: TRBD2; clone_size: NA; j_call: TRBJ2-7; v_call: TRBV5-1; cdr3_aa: CASRVSGTTAGEQYF; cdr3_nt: TGCGCCAGCAGGGTTTCCGGGACTACCGCGGGCGAGCAGTACTTC
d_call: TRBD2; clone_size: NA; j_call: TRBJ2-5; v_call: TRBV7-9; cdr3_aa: CASSPRTSGSGETQYF; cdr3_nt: TGTGCCAGCAGCCCTAGGACTAGCGGGAGTGGGGAGACCCAGTACTTC
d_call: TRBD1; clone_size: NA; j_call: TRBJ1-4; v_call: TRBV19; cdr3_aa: CASDPRTGNEKLFF; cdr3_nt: TGTGCCAGTGACCCGAGGACAGGGAATGAAAAACTGTTTTTT
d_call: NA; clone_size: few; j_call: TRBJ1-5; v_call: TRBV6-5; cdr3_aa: CATLGGPNQPQHF; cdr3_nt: TGTGCCACCCTCGGGGGACCTAATCAGCCCCAGCATTTT
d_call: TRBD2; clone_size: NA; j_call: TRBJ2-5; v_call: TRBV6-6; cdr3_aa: CACGLAEYQETQYF; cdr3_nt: TGTGCCTGCGGACTAGCGGAGTACCAAGAGACCCAGTACTTC
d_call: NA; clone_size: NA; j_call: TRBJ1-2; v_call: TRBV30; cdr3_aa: CACISDSTSYGYTF; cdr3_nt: TGTGCCTGTATCTCTGACAGTACTTCCTATGGCTACACCTTC
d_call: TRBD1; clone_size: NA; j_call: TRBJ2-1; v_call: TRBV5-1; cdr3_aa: CASSLEGAGNEQFF; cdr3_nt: TGCGCCAGCAGCTTAGAGGGGGCGGGTAATGAGCAGTTCTTC
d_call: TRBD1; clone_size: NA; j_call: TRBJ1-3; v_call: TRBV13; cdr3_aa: CASSVAGTAGNTIYF; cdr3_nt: TGTGCCAGCAGCGTCGCTGGGACAGCCGGAAACACCATATATTTT
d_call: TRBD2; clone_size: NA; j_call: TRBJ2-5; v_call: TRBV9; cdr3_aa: CASSQRLAGGGETQYF; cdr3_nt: TGTGCCAGCAGCCAGAGACTAGCGGGAGGTGGAGAGACCCAGTACTTC
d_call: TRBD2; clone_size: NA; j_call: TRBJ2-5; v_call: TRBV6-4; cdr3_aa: CASSRTSWETQYF; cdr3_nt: TGTGCCAGCAGTAGGACTAGCTGGGAGACCCAGTACTTC
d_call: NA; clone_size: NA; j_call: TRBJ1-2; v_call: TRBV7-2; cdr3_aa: CASSLVAGDYGYTF; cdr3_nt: TGTGCCAGCAGCTTAGTAGCAGGGGACTATGGCTACACCTTC
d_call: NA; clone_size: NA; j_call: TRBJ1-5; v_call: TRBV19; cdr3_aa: CASSIRDTGLGQPQHF; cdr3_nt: TGTGCCAGTAGTATAAGGGACACAGGGCTAGGACAGCCCCAGCATTTT
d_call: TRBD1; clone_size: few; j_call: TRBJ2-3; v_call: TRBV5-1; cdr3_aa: CASSTFAGTADTQYF; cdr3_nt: TGCGCCAGCAGTACCTTTGCAGGGACAGCAGATACGCAGTATTTT
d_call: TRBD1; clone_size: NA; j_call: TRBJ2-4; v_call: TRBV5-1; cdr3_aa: CASSLAASRGGRAQYF; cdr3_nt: TGCGCCAGCAGCTTGGCGGCGTCCCGAGGGGGCCGCGCTCAGTACTTC
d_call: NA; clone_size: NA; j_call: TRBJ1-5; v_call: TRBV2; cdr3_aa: CASRGTLNQPQHF; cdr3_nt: TGTGCCAGCAGAGGGACACTAAATCAGCCCCAGCATTTT
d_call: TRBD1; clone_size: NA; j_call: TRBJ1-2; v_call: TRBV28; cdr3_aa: CASSLPGGHYGYTF; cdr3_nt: TGTGCCAGCAGTTTACCAGGGGGCCACTATGGCTACACCTTC
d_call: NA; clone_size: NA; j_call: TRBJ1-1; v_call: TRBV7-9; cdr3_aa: CASSWEINTEAFF; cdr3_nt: TGTGCCAGCAGCTGGGAGATTAACACTGAAGCTTTCTTT
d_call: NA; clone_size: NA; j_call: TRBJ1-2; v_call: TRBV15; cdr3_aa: CATSSPRAGSIGYTF; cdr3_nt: TGTGCCACCAGCAGCCCTCGAGCAGGGTCGATTGGCTACACCTTC
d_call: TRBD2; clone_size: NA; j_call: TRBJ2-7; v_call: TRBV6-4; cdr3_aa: CASSVFWTSGSYEQYF; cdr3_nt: TGTGCCAGCAGTGTCTTTTGGACTAGCGGGTCCTACGAGCAGTACTTC